This TCR beta chain was found in a study of cytotoxic CD8 clonotypes in ibrutinib-treated CLL. Study-level background: On average, each sample had approximately 250,000 productive templates and 100,000 or so productive rearrangements.

This CDR3 spans 16 amino acids. CDR1 is KGHSH and CDR2 is LQKENI in the germline V gene. After removal of 3 bases from V and 1 base from J, the junction contained 5 bases not matched to a gene. With respect to this clone: The antigen is unknown.

TCR beta library input comprised about 1.9 micrograms of genomic DNA from cryopreserved PBMCs. The assay was immunoSEQ multiplex PCR, and TCRdb's table has in-frame clones only and misses some. The sample carries some 150,000 clones, 70% to 80% recorded once. Study results and limitations: Before falling back toward baseline at progression, clonality had risen at the time of ibrutinib response.

The receptor was derived from a human donor with chronic lymphocytic leukemia. The chain has TRBV18 and TRBJ2-5; TRBD2 agrees at 10 bases. This specimen consisted of PBMCs, obtained after 12 months of ibrutinib treatment. CDR3 DNA: TGTGCCAGCTCACCCCGGGTAGCGGGGGGCCAAGAGACCCAGTACTTC. The encoded protein is CASSPRVAGGQETQYF.